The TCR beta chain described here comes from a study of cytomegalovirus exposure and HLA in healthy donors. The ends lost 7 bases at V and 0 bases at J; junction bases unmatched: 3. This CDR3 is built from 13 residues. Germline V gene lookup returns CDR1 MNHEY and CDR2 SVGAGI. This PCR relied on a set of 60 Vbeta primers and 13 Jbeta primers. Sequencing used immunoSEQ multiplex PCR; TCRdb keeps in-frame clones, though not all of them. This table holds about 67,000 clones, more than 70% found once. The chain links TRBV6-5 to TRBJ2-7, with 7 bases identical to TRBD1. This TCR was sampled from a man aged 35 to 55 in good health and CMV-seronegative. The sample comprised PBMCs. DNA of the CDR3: TGTGCCAGCACCTGGGACAGCTCCTACGAGCAGTACTTC. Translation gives CASTWDSSYEQYF.